The entry below gives a single T cell receptor (beta chain) sequence along with its context. No antigen is known for it. A sample-barcoded 5' primer and a J-beta primer mix were used in a second PCR of about 7 to 11 cycles. MiXCR, run by TCRdb on the 5' RACE reads, gives a single entry per CDR3 protein. The sample lists about 570,000 distinct CDR3 sequences; about 25% were seen once. The data belong to a study of blood T cells in healthy people across ages. Study results and limitations: Conclusively comparing naive with antigen-experienced cells was impossible with unsorted PBMCs. Older individuals had lower TCR beta diversity per million T cells (the decline was roughly linear). No one knew whether donors had CMV, which possibly confounded expanded clonotype changes.

Aged roughly 6 to 90, donors were systemically healthy Caucasians from Russia. The sequence came from a woman in her seventies in good health. Sequenced material: blood.

CDR3 coding DNA: TGTGCCAGCAGCCAAGTCTCCGGGACAGGATCGTCGAACGGAAACACCATATATTTT. Its translation: CASSQVSGTGSSNGNTIYF. The chain employs TRBV4-2 and TRBJ1-3; TRBD1 matches at 8 bases. Unmatched junction bases numbered 15, after V lost 1 base and J lost 4 bases. The CDR3 extends over 19 amino acids. In germline, CDR1 is LGHNA, CDR2 YNFKEQ.